This T cell receptor (beta chain) was captured in a study of blood T cell repertoires in COVID-19 (dated by TCRdb to 2020 to 2022). Background for the entire study: Collaborator samples came from the United States, Italy and Spain and covered acute and convalescent phases of COVID-19. The sample metadata nearly always contained a de-identified subject ID, COVID-19 status, age in years and sex. The material from the prospective study consisted of cDNA or gDNA derived from T cells, B-cell-depleted T cells, or PBMCs. The repertoires were released in a freely available public database intended as a resource for research on the immune response to SARS-CoV-2. The samples were drawn from two sources: the first 160 participants of the ongoing ImmuneRACE study, and 1,200 or so subjects contributed by 6 global collaborators. Subjects who had been exposed to COVID-19, were actively infected with it, or had recovered from it provided the deeply sampled blood TCRbeta repertoires that made up the dataset. Where available, HLA class I and class II types were obtained from metadata supplied by the sample provider rather than from assay-based typing. The paper's findings and limits, for the study overall: How much clinical and demographic metadata was included differed by source and by participant, and the metadata was provided uncurated.

The immunoSEQ Assay, a bias-controlled multiplex PCR, was used to amplify TCRbeta CDR3 regions from genomic DNA. The published analysis was carried out like this. The number of nucleated cells in each sample was estimated from the amplification of reference gene primers within the assay. To quantify the absolute abundance of each unique TCRbeta CDR3 rearrangement, sequence reads were collapsed and filtered. For each sample, productive Simpson clonality was calculated as the square root of Simpson's diversity index across productive rearrangements. The clones in this table, taken by TCRdb from immuneACCESS, are in-frame only. Not every clone is retained; where verified, under half of the shortfall comes from an unresolved V gene, and the cause of the rest is unknown. That table is the source of V, J and clone size, and D and trimming were worked out from the DNA. Within this sample are 90,000 or so clones, with about 83% of them counted one time only. Of the sample, roughly 27% falls within the top ten clones.

Whole blood was collected in K2EDTA tubes by collaborating institutions according to the institutions' own protocols. For TCRbeta analysis, collaborator samples were shipped as frozen whole blood, as isolated PBMCs, or as DNA extracted from either sample type. Points on this clone: Its antigen target is currently unknown. No much larger clone exists at a distance of one base, and base qualities are not known.

The material sequenced was peripheral blood. This TCR came from a human donor in a cohort sampled during active COVID-19.

Here the CDR3 is given as CASSLHTTDYGYTF. The DNA is as follows: TGTGCCAGCAGCCTACACACTACCGACTATGGCTACACCTTC. The sequence links TRBV7-2 to TRBJ1-2, with the D gene too uncertain to name. Trimming costs V 5 bases and J 3 bases, and their ends lie 13 bases apart. From the germline V gene, CDR1 is SGHTA and CDR2 is FQGNSA. The CDR3 spans 14 residues, from the cysteine through the phenylalanine. Only the CDR3 region is kept as DNA, spanning 42 bases read in frame from base 1.